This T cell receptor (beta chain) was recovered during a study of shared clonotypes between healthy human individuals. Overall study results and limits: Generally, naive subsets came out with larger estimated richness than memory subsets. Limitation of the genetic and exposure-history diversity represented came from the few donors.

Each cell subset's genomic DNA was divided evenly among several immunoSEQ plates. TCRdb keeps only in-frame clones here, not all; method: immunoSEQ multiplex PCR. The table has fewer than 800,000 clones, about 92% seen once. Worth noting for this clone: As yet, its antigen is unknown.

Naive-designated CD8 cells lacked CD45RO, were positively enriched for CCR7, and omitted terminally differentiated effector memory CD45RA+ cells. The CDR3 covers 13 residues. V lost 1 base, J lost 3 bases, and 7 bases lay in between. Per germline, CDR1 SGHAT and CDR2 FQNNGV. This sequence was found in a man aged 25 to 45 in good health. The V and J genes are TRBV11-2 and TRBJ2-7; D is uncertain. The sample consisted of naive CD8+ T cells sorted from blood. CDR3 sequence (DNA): TGTGCCAGCAGCTTAGGCACCTACTACGAGCAGTACTTC. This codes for CASSLGTYYEQYF.